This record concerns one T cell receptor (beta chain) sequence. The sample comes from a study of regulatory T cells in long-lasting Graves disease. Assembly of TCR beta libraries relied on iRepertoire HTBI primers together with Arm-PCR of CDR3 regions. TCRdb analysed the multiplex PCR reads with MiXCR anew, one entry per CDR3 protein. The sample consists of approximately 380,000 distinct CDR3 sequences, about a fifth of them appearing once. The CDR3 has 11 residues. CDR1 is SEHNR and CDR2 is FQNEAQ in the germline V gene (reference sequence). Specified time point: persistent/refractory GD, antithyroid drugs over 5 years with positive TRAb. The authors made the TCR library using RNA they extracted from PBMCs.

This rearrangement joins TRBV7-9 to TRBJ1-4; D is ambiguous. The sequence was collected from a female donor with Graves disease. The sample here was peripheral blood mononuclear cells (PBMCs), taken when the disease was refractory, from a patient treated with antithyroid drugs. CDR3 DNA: TGTGCGGCTGCAACTAATGAAAAACTGTTTTTT. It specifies CAAATNEKLFF. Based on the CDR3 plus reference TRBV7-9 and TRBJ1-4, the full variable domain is DTGVSQNPRHKITKRGQNVTFRCDPISEHNRLYWYRQTLGQGPEFLTYFQNEAQLEKSRLLSDRFSAERPKGSFSTLEIQRTEQGDSAMYLCAAATNEKLFFGSGTQLSVL.